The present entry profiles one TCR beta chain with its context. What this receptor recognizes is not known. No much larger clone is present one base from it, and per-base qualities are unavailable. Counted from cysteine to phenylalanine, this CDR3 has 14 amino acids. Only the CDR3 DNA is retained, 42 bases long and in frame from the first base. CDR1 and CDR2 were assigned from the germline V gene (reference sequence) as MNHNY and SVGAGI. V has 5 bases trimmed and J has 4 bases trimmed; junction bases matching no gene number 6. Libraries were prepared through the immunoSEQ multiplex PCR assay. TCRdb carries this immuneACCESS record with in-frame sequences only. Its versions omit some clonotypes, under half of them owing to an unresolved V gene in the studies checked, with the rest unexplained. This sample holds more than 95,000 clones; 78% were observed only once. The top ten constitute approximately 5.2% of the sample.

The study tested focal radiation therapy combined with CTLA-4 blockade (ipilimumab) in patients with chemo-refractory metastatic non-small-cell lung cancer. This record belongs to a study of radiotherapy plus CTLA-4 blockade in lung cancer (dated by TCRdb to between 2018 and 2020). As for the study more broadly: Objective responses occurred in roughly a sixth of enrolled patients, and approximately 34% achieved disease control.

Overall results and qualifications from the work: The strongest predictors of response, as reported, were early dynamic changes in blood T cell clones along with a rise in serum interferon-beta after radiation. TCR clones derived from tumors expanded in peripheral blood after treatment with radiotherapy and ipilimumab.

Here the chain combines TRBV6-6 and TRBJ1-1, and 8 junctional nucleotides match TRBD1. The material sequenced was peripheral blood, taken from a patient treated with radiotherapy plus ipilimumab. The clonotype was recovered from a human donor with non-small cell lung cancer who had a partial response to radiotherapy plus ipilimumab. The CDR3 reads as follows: CASSPRDRLTEAFF. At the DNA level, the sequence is TGTGCCAGCAGTCCCCGGGACAGGCTCACTGAAGCTTTCTTT.